These 32 T cell receptor beta chains came from one sample sequenced in a study of Graves' ophthalmopathy and Graves' hyperthyroidism. Using RNA transcripts, the TCR beta CDR3 regions were amplified. Second-round multiplex PCR came after a first-round RT-PCR that employed HTBI primers. One entry per CDR3 protein results from TCRdb running MiXCR on the multiplex PCR reads. Among 740,000 or so distinct CDR3 sequences listed, approximately 40% were seen once. The sequencing sample was made of peripheral blood. All receptors come from an adult man with Graves' ophthalmopathy.

The table lists this clonotype with many counts. This chain connects TRBV2 to TRBJ1-1; TRBD1 matches at 8 bases. Germline CDR1 and CDR2: SNHLY and FYNNEI. With 6 bases clipped from V and 2 bases from J, the junction kept 8 bases outside the gene matches. The CDR3 has 15 amino acids. The CDR3 nucleotides read TGTGCCAGCAGGGAAAGGACAGGGAGCAACACTGAAGCTTTCTTT. It yields the protein CASRERTGSNTEAFF.

This chain links TRBV11-2 with TRBJ2-7, with D perhaps TRBD2 (6 bases). Per the germline V gene, CDR1 is SGHAT and CDR2 is FQNNGV. Trimming cost V 5 bases and J 6 bases, with 14 bases left between them. The CDR3 is 13 amino acids. In DNA, the CDR3 is TGTGCCAGCAGCCCACCTGGGCGGGGCGAGCAGTACTTC. Residues: CASSPPGRGEQYF.

This chain uses TRBV29-1 with TRBJ1-1, with D possibly being TRBD1 (5 bases). The CDR3 has 12 residues. Trimming removed 6 bases from V and 4 bases from J, with 12 bases in between. Germline lookup yields CDR1 SQVTM and CDR2 ANQGSEA. CDR3 region: CSVGVAVTEAFF. CDR3 DNA: TGCAGCGTGGGGGTCGCCGTCACTGAAGCTTTCTTT.

This clonotype has just a few counts. The chain links TRBV6-1 to TRBJ1-4, with D hard to call. The CDR3 has 12 amino acids. Germline V gene sequence: CDR1 MNHNS, CDR2 SASEGT. V lost 3 bases, J lost 4 bases, and 3 bases lay in between. CDR3 coding DNA: TGTGCCAGCAGTGAGATTAATGAAAAACTGTTTTTT. This translates into CASSEINEKLFF.

This chain uses TRBV14 with TRBJ1-6, with TRBD1 matching over 9 bases. The CDR3 length is 16 residues. Germline CDR1 reads SGHDN; CDR2 reads FVKESK. V gave up 2 bases and J gave up 7 bases; unmatched junction bases: 6. CDR3 sequence reads: CASSQNTGGWNSPLHF. DNA of the CDR3: TGTGCCAGCAGCCAAAATACAGGGGGCTGGAATTCACCCCTCCACTTT.

This clonotype has only one observation. Here the CDR3 omits its conserved ending phenylalanine or tryptophan, so a read error is the likely source. The chain links TRBV29-1 to TRBJ1-1; D is ambiguous. CDR1 and CDR2 from the germline V gene are SQVTM and ANQGSEA. Trimming took off 5 bases at V and 3 bases at J, with 19 bases between the two ends. This CDR3 contains 15 residues. The CDR3 is CSVYWFTEDDTEAFL. As DNA, the CDR3 is TGCAGCGTTTATTGGTTCACCGAGGACGACACTGAAGCTTTCCTT.

V is TRBV2 and J is TRBJ2-3; D is perhaps TRBD2 (6 bases). Trimming cost V 3 bases and J 6 bases, with 10 bases left between them. The CDR3 extends over 13 amino acids. CDR1 is SNHLY and CDR2 is FYNNEI in the germline V gene. The CDR3 reads CASSELAGDTQYF. The DNA of the CDR3 is TGTGCCAGCAGTGAGCTGGCGGGGGATACGCAGTATTTT. The full variable domain, its missing parts supplied by reference TRBV2 and TRBJ2-3, is EPEVTQTPSHQVTQMGQEVILRCVPISNHLYFYWYRQILGQKVEFLVSFYNNEISEKSEIFDDQFSVERPDGSNFTLKIRSTKLEDSAMYFCASSELAGDTQYFGPGTRLTVL.

With regard to this clonotype: Its ends do not fully match the called genes, so a read error is possible. The chain joins TRBV7-6 to TRBJ1-1, with D possibly TRBD1 on 5 matching bases. The germline gives CDR1 SGHVS, CDR2 FNYEAQ. The CDR3 length is 16 residues. The CDR3 reads CASRLLGGRVNTEAFF. Written as DNA, the CDR3 is TGTGCCAGCCGCTTATTGGGGGGAAGGGTGAACACTGAAGCTTTCTTT. Filled out from reference TRBV7-6 and TRBJ1-1, the complete variable domain reads GAGVSQSPRYKVTKRGQDVALRCDPISGHVSLYWYRQALGQGPEFLTYFNYEAQQDKSGLPNDRFSAERPEGSISTLTIQRTEQRDSAMYRCASRLLGGRVNTEAFFGQGTRLTVV.

This clonotype has ten or more counts. The chain has TRBV19 and TRBJ2-7; perhaps D is TRBD1 or TRBD2 (6 bases each). V gave up 5 bases and J gave up 4 bases, with 18 bases separating them. The CDR3 contains 15 residues. Germline V gene data show CDR1 as LNHDA and CDR2 as SQIVND (reference sequence). The CDR3 DNA follows: TGTGCCAGTAGTCACGCCTTTGGAGGGGGGTACGAGCAGTACTTC. Its protein product is CASSHAFGGGYEQYF.

The V and J genes are TRBV20-1 and TRBJ1-2; D is undetermined. V lost 1 base to trimming and J lost 1 base, with 10 bases between them. CDR3 size: 14 residues. Germline V gene data show CDR1 as DFQATT and CDR2 as SNEGSKA (reference sequence). The CDR3 spells CSARGQIFNYGYTF. In nucleotides, the CDR3 is TGCAGTGCTAGAGGGCAGATCTTTAACTATGGCTACACCTTC.

The chain is built from TRBV25-1 and TRBJ2-2, with D unclear. V gave up 8 bases and J gave up 2 bases, with 12 bases separating them. The length of the CDR3 is 14 residues. Germline CDR1 reads MGHDK; CDR2 reads SYGVNS. CDR3 nucleotides: TGTGCCAGCGTTGAGAGTCTTAACACCGGGGAGCTGTTTTTT. It yields the protein CASVESLNTGELFF.

This clonotype was detected only a few times. CDR3 coding DNA: TGTGCCAGCAGTAAAAGCACAGATACGCAGTATTTT. Protein sequence: CASSKSTDTQYF. The chain employs TRBV2 and TRBJ2-3; D unresolved. With 5 bases removed from V and 0 bases from J, the gap between germline ends came to 3 bases. The CDR3 sequence is 12 residues long. In germline, CDR1 is SNHLY, CDR2 FYNNEI.

The genes are TRBV7-2 and TRBJ2-7; D is undetermined. The CDR3 has 13 residues. The V gene lost 4 bases and the J gene lost 3 bases, with 10 bases spanning the gap. CDR1 SGHTA and CDR2 FQGNSA come from the germline V gene. This CDR3 reads CASSSWADYEQYF. CDR3 DNA: TGTGCCAGCAGCTCCTGGGCGGACTACGAGCAGTACTTC.

This chain connects TRBV24-1 to TRBJ2-5, with TRBD2 matching over 9 bases. The ends lost 5 bases at V and 5 bases at J; junction bases unmatched: 8. This CDR3 region has 15 residues. Germline lookup yields CDR1 KGHDR and CDR2 SFDVKD. CDR3 residues: CATSVAGGVKETQYF. The CDR3 region has the DNA TGTGCCACCAGTGTCGCGGGAGGGGTGAAGGAGACCCAGTACTTC.

The chain employs TRBV25-1 and TRBJ2-2; 7 bases are a match to TRBD1. The ends lost 8 bases at V and 1 base at J; junction bases unmatched: 7. CDR1 MGHDK and CDR2 SYGVNS come from the germline V gene. The CDR3 sequence is 15 residues long. The DNA for the CDR3 is TGTGCCAGCGTTGAACGGACAGGGAACACCGGGGAGCTGTTTTTT. Residues: CASVERTGNTGELFF.

The chain has TRBV2 and TRBJ1-3, with D unclear. Trimming stripped 2 bases from V and 2 bases from J, with 10 bases between. Germline V CDR1 and CDR2: SNHLY, FYNNEI. The CDR3 has 15 amino acids. Here the CDR3 DNA reads TGTGCCAGCAGTGAATCGGACCAAACTGGAAACACCATATATTTT. As protein: CASSESDQTGNTIYF.

The genes are TRBV2 and TRBJ2-5, with D uncertain. V shed 5 bases and J shed 5 bases, with 18 bases lying between them. Looked up from germline, CDR1 is SNHLY and CDR2 is FYNNEI. The CDR3 is 15 amino acids. For the CDR3, the DNA is TGTGCCAGCAGTCGGGTACAGTCTTTGATTGAGACCCAGTACTTC. Translating it yields CASSRVQSLIETQYF.

Notes on this clonotype: A single base separates this from a much larger clone, so it may be a read error. This chain connects TRBV10-3 to TRBJ1-5; TRBD1 might be the D (6 bases). Germline loops: CDR1 ENHRY, CDR2 SYGVKD. V gave up 5 bases and J gave up 2 bases, with 13 bases separating them. The CDR3 is 15 amino acids. The CDR3 DNA sequence: TGTGCCATCAGTTTAGGGGGGCGACGCAATCAGCCCCAGCATTTT. Its protein product is CAISLGGRRNQPQHF.

This clonotype has at least ten counts. A read error may produce the germline difference seen at one junction end. V usage is TRBV7-9 and J usage is TRBJ2-2, with 8 bases aligning to TRBD1. The CDR3 consists of 11 residues. CDR1 is SEHNR and CDR2 is FQNEAQ in the germline V gene (reference sequence). The CDR3 DNA is TGCGCCAGCAGTCTGGACAGGGAACTGTTTTTT. It yields the protein CASSLDRELFF.

The table lists this clonotype with a few counts. This chain links TRBV12-3 or TRBV12-4 with TRBJ2-7; either TRBD1 or TRBD2 may fit D (6 bases each). The V gene lost 3 bases and the J gene lost 5 bases, with 11 bases spanning the gap. The CDR3 covers 13 residues. CDR3 DNA sequence: TGTGCCAGCAGTTTCGGGGGCCGGGACGAGCAGTACTTC. Translating gives CASSFGGRDEQYF.

The chain employs TRBV20-1 and TRBJ2-5; D is unresolved. CDR1 is DFQATT, CDR2 SNEGSKA, per germline (reference sequence). V gave up 0 bases and J gave up 4 bases, with 9 bases separating them. There are 13 residues in the CDR3. The CDR3 sequence is CSAREPVGETQYF. Here the CDR3 DNA reads TGCAGTGCTAGAGAGCCCGTGGGAGAGACCCAGTACTTC.

This clonotype was seen at least ten times. The chain is built from TRBV2 and TRBJ2-5, with D tentatively TRBD2 (6 bases). The V end was cut by 0 bases, the J end by 5 bases, with 10 bases between. The V gene's germline CDR1 is SNHLY and CDR2 FYNNEI. The CDR3 is made up of 14 amino acids. The CDR3 loop reads CASSEAGGFETQYF. CDR3 in DNA: TGTGCCAGCAGTGAAGCGGGGGGTTTCGAGACCCAGTACTTC.

This clonotype was counted at least ten times. CDR3: CASSPGDTTYGYTF. CDR3 in DNA: TGTGCCAGCAGCCCCGGGGACACGACATATGGCTACACCTTC. The chain couples TRBV7-2 to TRBJ1-2; tentative D call: TRBD1 (6 bases). Germline CDR1 SGHTA, CDR2 FQGNSA. The CDR3 extends over 14 amino acids. Trimming removed 5 bases from V and 5 bases from J, with 15 bases in between.

Ten or more counts support this clonotype. V usage is TRBV14 and J usage is TRBJ1-1; D gene ambiguous. Trimming shortened V by 0 bases and J by 7 bases, and 9 bases separated the two germline ends. Germline V gives CDR1 SGHDN, CDR2 FVKESK. The CDR3 loop spans 13 amino acids. In DNA, the CDR3 is TGTGCCAGCAGCCAAGATCTGGCCGATGAAGCTTTCTTT. Protein sequence: CASSQDLADEAFF.

The table lists this clonotype with a count of one. A much larger clonotype is one base distant, so this may be a read error. The chain is built from TRBV12-3 or TRBV12-4 and TRBJ1-2, with TRBD1 as a possible D gene (5 bases). The CDR3 consists of 12 residues. DNA for the CDR3: TGTGCCAGCAGCCGCGATACCTGGGGCTGCACCTTC. Encoded protein: CASSRDTWGCTF.

This clonotype has a count of ten or more. The chain joins TRBV2 to TRBJ1-2, with D maybe TRBD1 (6 bases). The germline V gene has CDR1 SNHLY and CDR2 FYNNEI. Trimming stripped 8 bases from V and 6 bases from J, with 25 bases between. This CDR3 is 16 amino acids long. CDR3 coding DNA: TGTGCCAGCTGCCGAACAAATGGAGTAACAGGGAATGGCTACACCTTC. Encoded protein: CASCRTNGVTGNGYTF. The variable domain in full, completed from reference TRBV2 and TRBJ1-2, reads EPEVTQTPSHQVTQMGQEVILRCVPISNHLYFYWYRQILGQKVEFLVSFYNNEISEKSEIFDDQFSVERPDGSNFTLKIRSTKLEDSAMYFCASCRTNGVTGNGYTFGSGTRLTVV.

Regarding this clonotype: An end of the junction does not agree with germline; a read error may underlie this. The chain has TRBV10-3 and TRBJ1-1; D remains ambiguous. Per germline, CDR1 ENHRY and CDR2 SYGVKD. CDR3 length: 14 amino acids. As DNA, the CDR3 is TGTGCCAGCAGTTACTCCCATATCTCGTCTGAAGCTTTCTTT. Translating gives CASSYSHISSEAFF.

This clonotype was seen many times. J is TRBJ1-5 and V is TRBV20-1; D not resolved. The germline V gene has CDR1 DFQATT and CDR2 SNEGSKA (reference sequence). CDR3 length equals 12 residues. With 3 bases removed from V and 1 base from J, the gap between germline ends came to 4 bases. The CDR3 sequence: CSASPSNQPQHF. CDR3 nucleotides: TGCAGTGCTAGTCCGAGCAATCAGCCCCAGCATTTT.

This clonotype has more than one count but fewer than ten. The chain couples TRBV10-3 to TRBJ2-5; no clear D. Germline-derived CDR1 and CDR2 are ENHRY and SYGVKD. Trimming left V 8 bases short and J 0 bases short, with 13 bases between. This CDR3 has 14 residues. In nucleotides, the CDR3 is TGTGCCATCTTAACCCGCAGAAACCAAGAGACCCAGTACTTC. This encodes CAILTRRNQETQYF.

The table lists this clonotype with a few counts. The chain combines TRBV7-2 with TRBJ2-2, with 10 bases that match TRBD2. Looked up from germline, CDR1 is SGHTA and CDR2 is FQGNSA. V lost 5 bases, J lost 4 bases, and 4 bases stayed unmatched. The CDR3 has 15 residues. The CDR3 DNA follows: TGTGCCAGCAGCCCCAGACTAGCGGGCACCGGGGAGCTGTTTTTT. It encodes CASSPRLAGTGELFF. The full variable domain, its missing parts supplied by reference TRBV7-2 and TRBJ2-2, is GAGVSQSPSNKVTEKGKDVELRCDPISGHTALYWYRQSLGQGLEFLIYFQGNSAPDKSGLPSDRFSAERTGGSVSTLTIQRTQQEDSAVYLCASSPRLAGTGELFFGEGSRLTVL.

This clonotype was detected many times. The rearrangement joins TRBV25-1 to TRBJ2-2; TRBD1 matches 8 bases. This CDR3 region has 13 residues. From germline, CDR1 is MGHDK and CDR2 SYGVNS. The V gene end was trimmed by 6 bases and the J gene end by 6 bases; junction bases not matched to a gene: 3. This CDR3 is CASSSTGAGELFF. The CDR3 region has the DNA TGTGCCAGCAGCTCGACAGGGGCCGGGGAGCTGTTTTTT. The full variable domain, in which reference TRBV25-1 and TRBJ2-2 provide the parts outside the CDR3, is EADIYQTPRYLVIGTGKKITLECSQTMGHDKMYWYQQDPGMELHLIHYSYGVNSTEKGDLSSESTVSRIRTEHFPLTLESARPSHTSQYLCASSSTGAGELFFGEGSRLTVL.

This clonotype was seen many times. The V call is TRBV29-1, the J call TRBJ1-1; 10 bases map to TRBD1. Germline V gene lookup returns CDR1 SQVTM and CDR2 ANQGSEA. The V segment lost 4 bases and the J segment 6 bases; nucleotides outside the gene matches: 2. The CDR3 is 12 residues long. CDR3 residues: CSVVDRGAEAFF. As DNA, the CDR3 is TGCAGCGTTGTGGACAGGGGGGCTGAAGCTTTCTTT. Looking up the rest from reference TRBV29-1 and TRBJ1-1 gives the full variable domain: SAVISQKPSRDICQRGTSLTIQCQVDSQVTMMFWYRQQPGQSLTLIATANQGSEATYESGFVIDKFPISRPNLTFSTLTVSNMSPEDSSIYLCSVVDRGAEAFFGQGTRLTVV.